A single sample gave rise to the 3 T cell receptor beta chains below, sequenced in a study of patients and donors after allogeneic stem cell transplantation. TCRdb reprocessed the RT-PCR reads with MiXCR, giving one entry per CDR3 protein. This table holds about a million distinct CDR3 sequences, roughly 18% found once. The source material was blood, either unsorted or a sorted T cell fraction (not recorded which). The origin of the receptors is a human donor who was either an allogeneic HSCT recipient or a stem cell or donor lymphocyte infusion donor (not recorded which). It is not recorded whose cells these are; they may come from a transplant donor.

The chain carries TRBV5-1 and TRBJ2-1; 9 bases match TRBD1. CDR3 size: 15 residues. Trimming at V came to 4 bases and at J to 5 bases, leaving 7 bases not matched to a gene. Germline assignment: CDR1 SGHRS and CDR2 YFSETQ. CDR3 loop: CASSPRDRANNEQFF. In DNA form, the CDR3 reads TGCGCCAGCAGCCCCCGGGACAGGGCGAACAATGAGCAGTTCTTC.

The chain uses TRBV14 and TRBJ2-1; D possibly uses TRBD1 or TRBD2 (6 bases each). Germline V gene sequence: CDR1 SGHDN, CDR2 FVKESK. This CDR3 contains 17 residues. V was clipped by 1 base and J by 4 bases, with 17 bases between them. CDR3 coding DNA: TGTGCCAGCAGCCAAGTCGAAGGGGGGCGAGCGTACAATGAGCAGTTCTTC. Protein sequence: CASSQVEGGRAYNEQFF.

This clonotype came up a few times. This chain uses TRBV6-6 with TRBJ1-1, with D perhaps TRBD1 (5 bases). Germline CDR1 MNHNY, CDR2 SVGAGI (reference sequence). This CDR3 spans 13 amino acids. The ends were cut back, 1 base at V and 5 bases at J, with 8 bases in the middle. DNA for the CDR3: TGTGCCAGCAGTTACTACGGGGCGACTGAAGCTTTCTTT. Amino acids: CASSYYGATEAFF.